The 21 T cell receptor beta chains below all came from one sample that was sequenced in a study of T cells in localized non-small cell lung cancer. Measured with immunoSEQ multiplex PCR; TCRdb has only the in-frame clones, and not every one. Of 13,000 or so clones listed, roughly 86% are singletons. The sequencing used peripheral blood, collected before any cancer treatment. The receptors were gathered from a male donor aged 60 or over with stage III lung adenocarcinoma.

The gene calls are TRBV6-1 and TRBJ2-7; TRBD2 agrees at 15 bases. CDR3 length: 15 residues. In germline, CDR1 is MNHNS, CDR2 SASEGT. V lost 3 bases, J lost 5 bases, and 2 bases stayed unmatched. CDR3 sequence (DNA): TGTGCCAGCAGTGAGGGGACTAGCGGGAGGAACGAGCAGTACTTC. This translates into CASSEGTSGRNEQYF.

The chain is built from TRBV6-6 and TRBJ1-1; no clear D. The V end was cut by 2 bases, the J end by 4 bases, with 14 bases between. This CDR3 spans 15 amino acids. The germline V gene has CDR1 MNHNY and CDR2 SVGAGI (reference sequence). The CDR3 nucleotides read TGTGCCAGCAGTTACCCAACGCAAACCCTCACTGAAGCTTTCTTT. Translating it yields CASSYPTQTLTEAFF.

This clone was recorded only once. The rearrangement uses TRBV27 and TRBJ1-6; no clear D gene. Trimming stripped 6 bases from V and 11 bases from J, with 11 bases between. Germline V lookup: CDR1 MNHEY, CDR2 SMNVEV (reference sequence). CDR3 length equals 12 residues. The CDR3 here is CASSFGVAPLHF. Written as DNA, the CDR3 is TGTGCCAGCAGCTTCGGGGTAGCACCCCTCCACTTT.

The CDR3 sequence is CASSLMSEETQYF. CDR3 coding DNA: TGCGCCAGCAGCTTGATGTCGGAAGAGACCCAGTACTTC. The chain employs TRBV5-1 and TRBJ2-5; D not certain. The CDR3 loop spans 13 amino acids. V was pared by 1 base and J by 3 bases, with 7 bases between. CDR1 is SGHRS and CDR2 is YFSETQ in the germline V gene.

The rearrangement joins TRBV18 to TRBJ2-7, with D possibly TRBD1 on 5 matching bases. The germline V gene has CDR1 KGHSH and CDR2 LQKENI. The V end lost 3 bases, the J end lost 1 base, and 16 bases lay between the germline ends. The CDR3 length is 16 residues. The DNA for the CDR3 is TGTGCCAGCTCACCTGAAAGACAGCGAATGTCCTACGAGCAGTACTTC. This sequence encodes CASSPERQRMSYEQYF.

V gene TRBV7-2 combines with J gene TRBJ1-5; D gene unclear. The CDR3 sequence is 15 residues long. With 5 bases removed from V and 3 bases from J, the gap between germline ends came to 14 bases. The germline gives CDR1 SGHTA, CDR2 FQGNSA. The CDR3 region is CASSPNRVYNQPQHF. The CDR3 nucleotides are TGTGCCAGCAGCCCAAACCGGGTCTACAATCAGCCCCAGCATTTT.

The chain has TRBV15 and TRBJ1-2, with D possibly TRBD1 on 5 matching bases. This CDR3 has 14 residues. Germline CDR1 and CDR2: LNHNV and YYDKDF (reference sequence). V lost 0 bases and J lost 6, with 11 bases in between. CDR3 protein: CATSRDWEGHGYTF. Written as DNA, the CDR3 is TGTGCCACCAGCAGAGATTGGGAGGGGCATGGCTACACCTTC.

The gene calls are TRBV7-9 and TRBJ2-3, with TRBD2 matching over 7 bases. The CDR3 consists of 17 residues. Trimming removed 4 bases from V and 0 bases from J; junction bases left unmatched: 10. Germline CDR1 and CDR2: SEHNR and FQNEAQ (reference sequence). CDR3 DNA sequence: TGTGCCAGCAGCTATAAATCTAGCGGAACTAGCACAGATACGCAGTATTTT. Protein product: CASSYKSSGTSTDTQYF.

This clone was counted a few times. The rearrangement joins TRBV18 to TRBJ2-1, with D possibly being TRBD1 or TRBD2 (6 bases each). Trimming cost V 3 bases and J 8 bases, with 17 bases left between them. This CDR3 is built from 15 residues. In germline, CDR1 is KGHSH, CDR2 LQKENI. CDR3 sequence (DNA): TGTGCCAGCTCACCTACGGGGGCGACGGAAGATGAGCAGTTCTTC. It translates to CASSPTGATEDEQFF.

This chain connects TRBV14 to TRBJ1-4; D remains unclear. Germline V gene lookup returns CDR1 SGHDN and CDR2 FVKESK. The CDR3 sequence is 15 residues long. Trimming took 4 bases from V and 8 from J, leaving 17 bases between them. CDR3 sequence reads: CASSPWEIGFEKLFF. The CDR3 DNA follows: TGTGCCAGCAGCCCATGGGAAATAGGATTCGAAAAACTGTTTTTT.

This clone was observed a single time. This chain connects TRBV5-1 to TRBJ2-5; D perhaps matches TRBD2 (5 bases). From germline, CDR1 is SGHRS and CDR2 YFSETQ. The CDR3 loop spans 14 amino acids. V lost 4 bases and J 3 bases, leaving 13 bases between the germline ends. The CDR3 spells CASSTGSGKETQYF. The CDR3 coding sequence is TGCGCCAGCAGCACCGGATCGGGAAAAGAGACCCAGTACTTC.

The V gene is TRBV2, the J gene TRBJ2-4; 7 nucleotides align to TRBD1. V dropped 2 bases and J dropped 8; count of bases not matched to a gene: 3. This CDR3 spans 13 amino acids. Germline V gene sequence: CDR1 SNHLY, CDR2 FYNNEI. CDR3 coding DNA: TGTGCCAGCAGTGAAAAGGGGGCGGACATTCAGTACTTC. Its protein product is CASSEKGADIQYF.

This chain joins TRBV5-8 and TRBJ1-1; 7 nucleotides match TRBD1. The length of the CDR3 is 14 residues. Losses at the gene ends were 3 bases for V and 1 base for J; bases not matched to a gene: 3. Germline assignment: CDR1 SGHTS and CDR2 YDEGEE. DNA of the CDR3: TGTGCCAGCAGCTCCCGGGACAGGAACACTGAAGCTTTCTTT. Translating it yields CASSSRDRNTEAFF.

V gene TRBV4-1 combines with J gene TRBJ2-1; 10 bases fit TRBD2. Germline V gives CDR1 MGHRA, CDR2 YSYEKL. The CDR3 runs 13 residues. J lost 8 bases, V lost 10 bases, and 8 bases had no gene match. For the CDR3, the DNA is TGCGCCACCTCGGGGCTAGCGGGAGATGAGCAGTTCTTC. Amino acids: CATSGLAGDEQFF.

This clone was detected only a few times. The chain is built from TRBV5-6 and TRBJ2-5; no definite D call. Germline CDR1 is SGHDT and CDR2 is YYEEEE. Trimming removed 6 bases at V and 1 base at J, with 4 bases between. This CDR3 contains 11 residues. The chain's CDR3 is CASTFQETQYF. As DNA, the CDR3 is TGTGCCAGCACCTTCCAAGAGACCCAGTACTTC. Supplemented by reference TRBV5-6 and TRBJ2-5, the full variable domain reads DAGVTQSPTHLIKTRGQQVTLRCSPKSGHDTVSWYQQALGQGPQFIFQYYEEEERQRGNFPDRFSGHQFPNYSSELNVNALLLGDSALYLCASTFQETQYFGPGTRLLVL.

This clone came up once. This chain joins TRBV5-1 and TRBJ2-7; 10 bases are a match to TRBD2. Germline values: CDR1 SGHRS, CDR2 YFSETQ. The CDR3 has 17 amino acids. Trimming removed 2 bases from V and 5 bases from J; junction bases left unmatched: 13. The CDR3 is CASSFSPSGRGGDEQYF. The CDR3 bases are TGCGCCAGCAGCTTTTCCCCTAGCGGGAGAGGAGGTGACGAGCAGTACTTC. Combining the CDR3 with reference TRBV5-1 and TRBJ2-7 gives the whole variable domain KAGVTQTPRYLIKTRGQQVTLSCSPISGHRSVSWYQQTPGQGLQFLFEYFSETQRNKGNFPGRFSGRQFSNSRSEMNVSTLELGDSALYLCASSFSPSGRGGDEQYFGPGTRLTVT.

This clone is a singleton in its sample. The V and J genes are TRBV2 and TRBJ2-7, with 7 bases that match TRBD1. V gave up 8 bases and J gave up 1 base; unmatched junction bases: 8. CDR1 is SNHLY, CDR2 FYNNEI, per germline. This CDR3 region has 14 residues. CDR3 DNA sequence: TGTGCCAGCTTGGTCAGGGGGATTTCCTACGAGCAGTACTTC. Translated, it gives CASLVRGISYEQYF. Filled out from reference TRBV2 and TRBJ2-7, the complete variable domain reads EPEVTQTPSHQVTQMGQEVILRCVPISNHLYFYWYRQILGQKVEFLVSFYNNEISEKSEIFDDQFSVERPDGSNFTLKIRSTKLEDSAMYFCASLVRGISYEQYFGPGTRLTVT.

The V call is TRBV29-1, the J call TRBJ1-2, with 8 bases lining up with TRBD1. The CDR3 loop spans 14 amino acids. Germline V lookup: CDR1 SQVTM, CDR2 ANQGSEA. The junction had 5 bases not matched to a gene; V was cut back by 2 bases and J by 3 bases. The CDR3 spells CSVEPTGADYGYTF. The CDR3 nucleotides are TGCAGCGTTGAACCGACAGGGGCTGACTATGGCTACACCTTC.

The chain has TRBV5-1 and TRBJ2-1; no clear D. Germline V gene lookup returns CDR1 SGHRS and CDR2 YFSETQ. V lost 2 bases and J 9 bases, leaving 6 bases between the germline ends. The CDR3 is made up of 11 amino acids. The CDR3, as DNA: TGCGCCAGCAGCTTAGCCGGTGAGCAGTTCTTC. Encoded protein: CASSLAGEQFF.

In nucleotides, the CDR3 is TGTGCCAGTAGCCGTACTAGTTCCTCTAACGAGCAGTACTTC. Translating gives CASSRTSSSNEQYF. J is TRBJ2-7 and V is TRBV19, with TRBD2 as a possible D gene (5 bases). From germline, CDR1 is LNHDA and CDR2 SQIVND (reference sequence). The V end lost 6 bases, the J end lost 5 bases, and 17 bases lay between the germline ends. The CDR3 extends over 14 amino acids.

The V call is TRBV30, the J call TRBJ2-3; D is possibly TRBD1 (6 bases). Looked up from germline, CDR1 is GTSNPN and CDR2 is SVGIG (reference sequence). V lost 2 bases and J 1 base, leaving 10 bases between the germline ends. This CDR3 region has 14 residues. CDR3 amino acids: CAWSSGVGTDTQYF. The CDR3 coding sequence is TGTGCCTGGAGTTCAGGGGTTGGCACAGATACGCAGTATTTT. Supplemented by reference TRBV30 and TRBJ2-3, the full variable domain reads SQTIHQWPATLVQPVGSPLSLECTVEGTSNPNLYWYRQAAGRGLQLLFYSVGIGQISSEVPQNLSASRPQDRQFILSSKKLLLSDSGFYLCAWSSGVGTDTQYFGPGTRLTVL.